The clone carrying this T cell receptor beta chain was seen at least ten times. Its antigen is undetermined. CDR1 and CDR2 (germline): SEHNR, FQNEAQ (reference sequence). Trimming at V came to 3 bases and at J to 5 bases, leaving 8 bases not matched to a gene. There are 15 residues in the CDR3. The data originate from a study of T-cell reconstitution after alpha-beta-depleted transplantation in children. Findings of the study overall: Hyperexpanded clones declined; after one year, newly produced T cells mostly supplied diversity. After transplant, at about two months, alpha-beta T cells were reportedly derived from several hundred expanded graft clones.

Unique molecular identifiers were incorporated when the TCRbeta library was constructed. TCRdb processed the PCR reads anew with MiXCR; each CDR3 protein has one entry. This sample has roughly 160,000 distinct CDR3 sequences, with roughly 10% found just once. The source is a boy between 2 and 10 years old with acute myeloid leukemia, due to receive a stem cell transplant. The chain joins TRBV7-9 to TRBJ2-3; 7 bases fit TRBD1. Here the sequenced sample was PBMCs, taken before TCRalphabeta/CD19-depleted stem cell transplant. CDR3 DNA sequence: TGTGCCAGCAGCTTTCCAACGACAGGGAGAGATACGCAGTATTTT. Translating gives CASSFPTTGRDTQYF.